These T cell receptor beta chains were read from a single sample in a study of blood T cells in healthy people across ages. Each CDR3 protein is one row after TCRdb ran MiXCR on the 5' RACE reads. The sample has roughly 1.6 million distinct CDR3 sequences, almost 35% seen once. Sequencing used blood. Receptors originate from a woman aged 25-40 years in good health. Each CDR3 is given with its conserved first and last residue. A D gene is named only where the DNA matches it firmly. Clone size is not always given. Where it is, it says once, few, many or a class for expanded clones.

d_call: .; clone_size: few; j_call: TRBJ2-6; v_call: TRBV4-2; cdr3_aa: CASSQQGTGANVLTF; cdr3_nt: TGTGCCAGCAGCCAACAGGGAACTGGGGCCAACGTCCTGACTTTC
d_call: .; clone_size: .; j_call: TRBJ2-1; v_call: TRBV10-3; cdr3_aa: CAISEPAAGSYNEQFF; cdr3_nt: TGTGCCATCAGTGAACCTGCGGCGGGCTCCTACAATGAGCAGTTCTTC
d_call: .; clone_size: .; j_call: TRBJ1-2; v_call: TRBV2; cdr3_aa: CASSAMGQGSRNGYTF; cdr3_nt: TGTGCCAGCAGTGCGATGGGGCAGGGGAGTCGAAATGGCTACACCTTC
d_call: .; clone_size: few; j_call: TRBJ2-1; v_call: TRBV5-1; cdr3_aa: CASSSDAQGVNEQFF; cdr3_nt: TGCGCCAGCAGCTCGGATGCCCAGGGAGTGAATGAGCAGTTCTTC
d_call: .; clone_size: .; j_call: TRBJ2-1; v_call: TRBV5-5; cdr3_aa: CASRRELVPLYNEQFF; cdr3_nt: TGTGCCAGCAGACGTGAACTAGTCCCTCTTTACAATGAGCAGTTCTTC
d_call: .; clone_size: .; j_call: TRBJ2-1; v_call: TRBV6-5; cdr3_aa: CASSRGARDNEQFF; cdr3_nt: TGTGCCAGCAGTCGGGGAGCCCGAGACAATGAGCAGTTCTTC
d_call: .; clone_size: .; j_call: TRBJ2-2; v_call: TRBV27; cdr3_aa: CANSPSGTPGELFF; cdr3_nt: TGTGCCAACAGTCCTTCGGGGACACCCGGGGAGCTGTTTTTT
d_call: .; clone_size: many; j_call: TRBJ1-1; v_call: TRBV7-6; cdr3_aa: CASRLQGNTEAFF; cdr3_nt: TGTGCCAGCAGATTACAGGGTAACACTGAAGCTTTCTTT
d_call: .; clone_size: few; j_call: TRBJ1-1; v_call: TRBV4-1; cdr3_aa: CASSQDPKGSQGQLTEAFF; cdr3_nt: TGCGCCAGCAGCCAAGACCCGAAGGGGTCACAAGGACAGCTCACTGAAGCTTTCTTT
d_call: .; clone_size: .; j_call: TRBJ2-7; v_call: TRBV30; cdr3_aa: CAWSVLGGFEQYF; cdr3_nt: TGTGCCTGGAGTGTACTCGGGGGATTCGAGCAGTACTTC
d_call: .; clone_size: few; j_call: TRBJ2-3; v_call: TRBV20-1; cdr3_aa: CSASRWDQDTQYF; cdr3_nt: TGCAGTGCTTCCCGGTGGGACCAAGATACGCAGTATTTT
d_call: TRBD2; clone_size: .; j_call: TRBJ2-4; v_call: TRBV20-1; cdr3_aa: CSARVSGTSGLAKNIQYF; cdr3_nt: TGCAGTGCTAGAGTATCCGGGACTAGCGGACTAGCCAAAAACATTCAGTACTTC
d_call: .; clone_size: many; j_call: TRBJ2-3; v_call: TRBV7-8; cdr3_aa: CASSPGGYTDTQYF; cdr3_nt: TGTGCCAGCAGCCCGGGCGGCTACACAGATACGCAGTATTTT